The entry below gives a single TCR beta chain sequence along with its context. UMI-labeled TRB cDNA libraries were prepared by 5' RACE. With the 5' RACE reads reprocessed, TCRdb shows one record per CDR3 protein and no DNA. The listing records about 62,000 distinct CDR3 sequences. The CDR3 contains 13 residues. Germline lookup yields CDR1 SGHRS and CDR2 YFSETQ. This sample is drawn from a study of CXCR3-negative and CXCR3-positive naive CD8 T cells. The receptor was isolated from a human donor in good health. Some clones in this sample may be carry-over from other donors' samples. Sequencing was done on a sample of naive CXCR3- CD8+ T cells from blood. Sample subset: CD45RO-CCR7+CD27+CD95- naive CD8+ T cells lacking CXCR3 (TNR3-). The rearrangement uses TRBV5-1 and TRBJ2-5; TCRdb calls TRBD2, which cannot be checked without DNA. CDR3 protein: CASSLGPQETQYF.